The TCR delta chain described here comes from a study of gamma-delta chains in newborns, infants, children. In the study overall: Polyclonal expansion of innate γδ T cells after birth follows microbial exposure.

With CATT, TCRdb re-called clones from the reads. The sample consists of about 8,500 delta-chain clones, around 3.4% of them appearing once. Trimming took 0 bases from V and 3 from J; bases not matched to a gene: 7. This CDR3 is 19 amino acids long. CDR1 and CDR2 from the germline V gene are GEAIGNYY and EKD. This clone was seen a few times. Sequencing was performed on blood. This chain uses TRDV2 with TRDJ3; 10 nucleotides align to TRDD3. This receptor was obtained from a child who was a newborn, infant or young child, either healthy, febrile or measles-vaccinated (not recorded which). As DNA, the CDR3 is TGTGCCTGTGACACCTGGGGGATACAAAGCTTCTGGGACACCCGACAGATGTTTTTC. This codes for CACDTWGIQSFWDTRQMFF.